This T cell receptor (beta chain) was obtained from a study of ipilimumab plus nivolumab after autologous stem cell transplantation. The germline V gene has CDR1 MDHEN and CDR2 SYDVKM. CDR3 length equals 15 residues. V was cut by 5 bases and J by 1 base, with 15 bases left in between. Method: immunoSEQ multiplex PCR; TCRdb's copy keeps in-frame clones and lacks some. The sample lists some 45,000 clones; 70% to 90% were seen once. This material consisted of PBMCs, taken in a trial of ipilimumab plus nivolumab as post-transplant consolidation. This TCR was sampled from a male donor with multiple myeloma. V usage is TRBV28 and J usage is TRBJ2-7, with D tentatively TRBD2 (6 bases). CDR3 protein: CASSLSGLLSYEQYF. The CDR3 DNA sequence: TGTGCCAGCAGTCTCAGCGGGTTGTTGTCCTACGAGCAGTACTTC.